One and the same sample provided the 8 T cell receptor beta chains below, sequenced in a study of CD8 T cells in ankylosing spondylitis. In TCRdb, the 5' RACE reads were re-called with MiXCR into one record per CDR3 protein. The table records some 200,000 distinct CDR3 sequences, over 10% of them present only once. Input material: blood, either unsorted or a sorted T cell fraction (not recorded which). These TCRs come from a male donor with ankylosing spondylitis or in good health (not recorded which).

This clonotype has at least ten counts. The chain couples TRBV29-1 to TRBJ2-3; no clear D. The germline V gene encodes CDR1 SQVTM and CDR2 ANQGSEA. This CDR3 comprises 12 residues. CDR3 bases: TGCAGGAGCCGGTCGGCGCGGGATACGCAGTATTTT. Translating it yields CRSRSARDTQYF.

This clonotype turned up a few times. The J gene is TRBJ2-1, the V gene TRBV20-1, with 10 nucleotides matching TRBD1. The germline V gene encodes CDR1 DFQATT and CDR2 SNEGSKA (reference sequence). Trimming took 6 bases from V and 7 from J; bases not matched to a gene: 15. This CDR3 region has 16 residues. The CDR3 protein is CSAAEPGTGDGNEQFF. CDR3 bases: TGCAGTGCCGCCGAACCGGGGACAGGGGATGGGAATGAGCAGTTCTTC.

This sequence joins TRBV4-1 and TRBJ2-1; 14 nucleotides align to TRBD2. With 3 bases clipped from V and 4 bases from J, the junction kept 8 bases outside the gene matches. There are 18 residues in the CDR3. Germline CDR1 MGHRA, CDR2 YSYEKL. The CDR3 is CASSQSTSGGANYNEQFF. The CDR3 nucleotides are TGCGCCAGCAGCCAGTCGACTAGCGGGGGGGCAAATTACAATGAGCAGTTCTTC.

As to this clonotype: The germline gene is not matched at one end of the junction; a read error may be the cause. The J gene is TRBJ2-7, the V gene TRBV27; 9 bases fit TRBD1. The CDR3 covers 16 residues. Germline V lookup: CDR1 MNHEY, CDR2 SMNVEV (reference sequence). CDR3 region: CVSSALGQGSFYEQYF. CDR3 DNA: TGTGTCAGCAGTGCCCTTGGACAGGGGAGTTTCTACGAGCAGTACTTC.

This clonotype was detected only a few times. The chain recombines TRBV11-1 with TRBJ2-7; D not certain. Germline loops: CDR1 SGHAT, CDR2 FQDESV (reference sequence). The CDR3 length is 16 residues. The V end lost 3 bases, the J end lost 1 base, and 16 bases lay between the germline ends. CDR3 in DNA: TGTGCCAGCAGCTTGGTCCGGTCAGAGAGTTCCTACGAGCAGTACTTC. Protein sequence: CASSLVRSESSYEQYF.

V is TRBV6-2 or TRBV6-3 and J is TRBJ1-1, with D unclear. V was shortened by 2 bases and J by 1 base, with 8 bases between the two germline ends. Germline assignment: CDR1 MNHEY and CDR2 SVGEGT. The length of the CDR3 is 14 residues. The CDR3 coding sequence is TGTGCCAGCAGTTACCCCGGACGGAACACTGAAGCTTTCTTT. It yields the protein CASSYPGRNTEAFF.

The chain uses TRBV7-6 and TRBJ2-7; 10 positions match TRBD2. The CDR3 has 16 residues. The germline CDR1 and CDR2 sequences are SGHVS and FNYEAQ. V lost 5 bases and J lost 0; bases outside the gene matches: 7. The CDR3 bases are TGTGCCAGCAGCACTCTGTCTAGCGGGAGCTCCTACGAGCAGTACTTC. Its protein product is CASSTLSSGSSYEQYF. The complete variable domain, with remaining parts taken from reference TRBV7-6 and TRBJ2-7, reads GAGVSQSPRYKVTKRGQDVALRCDPISGHVSLYWYRQALGQGPEFLTYFNYEAQQDKSGLPNDRFSAERPEGSISTLTIQRTEQRDSAMYRCASSTLSSGSSYEQYFGPGTRLTVT.

The V gene is TRBV20-1, the J gene TRBJ2-1; TRBD1 or TRBD2 may be the D gene (5 bases each). The CDR3 consists of 15 residues. Per the germline V gene, CDR1 is DFQATT and CDR2 is SNEGSKA (reference sequence). The ends were cut back, 0 bases at V and 7 bases at J, with 16 bases in the middle. The CDR3 is CSARDPTGGVNEQFF. CDR3 nucleotides: TGCAGTGCTAGAGATCCCACTGGGGGAGTAAATGAGCAGTTCTTC.